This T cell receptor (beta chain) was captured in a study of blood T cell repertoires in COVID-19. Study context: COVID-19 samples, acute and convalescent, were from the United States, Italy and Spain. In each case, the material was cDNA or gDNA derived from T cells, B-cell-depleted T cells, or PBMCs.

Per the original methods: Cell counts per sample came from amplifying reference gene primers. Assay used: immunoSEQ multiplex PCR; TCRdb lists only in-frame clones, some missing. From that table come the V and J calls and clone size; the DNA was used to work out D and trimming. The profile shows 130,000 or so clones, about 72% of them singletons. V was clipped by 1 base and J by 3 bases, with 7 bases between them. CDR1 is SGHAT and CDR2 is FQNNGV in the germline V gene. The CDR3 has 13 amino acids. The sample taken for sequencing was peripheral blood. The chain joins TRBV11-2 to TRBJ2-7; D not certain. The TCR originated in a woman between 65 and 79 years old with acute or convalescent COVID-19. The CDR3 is CASSLASGYEQYF. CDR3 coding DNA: TGTGCCAGCAGCTTAGCTTCGGGCTACGAGCAGTACTTC.